These T cell receptor beta chains were read from a single sample in a study of cytomegalovirus exposure and HLA in healthy donors. The assay was immunoSEQ multiplex PCR, and TCRdb's table has in-frame clones only and misses some. The table has under 200,000 clones, about 77% seen once. Sequencing was done on a sample of PBMCs. These receptors were collected from a woman aged 40-49 years in good health and CMV-seropositive. CDR3s include the opening cysteine and the closing phenylalanine or tryptophan. D genes are given only for firm matches. Where a row states a size, it is once, few, many or the class of an expanded clone; other rows omit it.

NA	NA	TRBV19	TRBJ2-5	TGTGCCAGTAGCCATGAACGGGAGACCCAGTACTTC	CASSHERETQYF
NA	TRBD1	TRBV27	TRBJ2-7	TGTGCCAGCAGGATGGGACAGGCCTACGAGCAGTACTTC	CASRMGQAYEQYF
NA	NA	TRBV28	TRBJ2-7	TGTGCCAGCAGTTCCCCGGGTACAAGCAACTACGAGCAGTACTTC	CASSSPGTSNYEQYF
NA	NA	TRBV10-3	TRBJ2-6	TGTGCCATCAGTGAGGGCCCTGGGGCCAACGTCCTGACTTTC	CAISEGPGANVLTF
NA	NA	TRBV10-3	TRBJ1-1	TGTGCCATCAGCTACAGGGCGGCCACTGAAGCTTTCTTT	CAISYRAATEAFF
once	TRBD1	TRBV19	TRBJ1-1	TGTGCCAGTAGCCTCGGGACAGGAATGAACACTGAAGCTTTCTTT	CASSLGTGMNTEAFF
NA	TRBD1	TRBV5-4	TRBJ1-2	TGTGCCAGCACCGGCGACAGGGTCCAGGATGGCTACACCTTC	CASTGDRVQDGYTF
NA	TRBD1	TRBV19	TRBJ2-7	TGTGCCAGTAGTGCAGGACAGGGTTTGGAGCAGTACTTC	CASSAGQGLEQYF
NA	NA	TRBV7-9	TRBJ2-7	TGTTCCAGCAGCTTAGATCTAGTAGGCTACGAGCAGTACTTC	CSSSLDLVGYEQYF
once	TRBD1	TRBV19	TRBJ1-1	TGTGCCAGTAGTATGCAGAGTAGCCAGGGGGGCGCTGAAGCTTTCTTT	CASSMQSSQGGAEAFF
NA	NA	TRBV5-1	TRBJ2-5	TGCGCCAGCAGCCTAGGGGGATACCAAGAGACCCAGTACTTC	CASSLGGYQETQYF
NA	TRBD2	TRBV5-1	TRBJ2-1	TGCGCCAGCAGCGCCCGGGGACTAGCGGGGAATGCTGAGCAGTTCTTC	CASSARGLAGNAEQFF
NA	NA	TRBV9	TRBJ2-5	TGTGCCAGCAGCCCGACAGTACAAGAGACCCAGTACTTC	CASSPTVQETQYF